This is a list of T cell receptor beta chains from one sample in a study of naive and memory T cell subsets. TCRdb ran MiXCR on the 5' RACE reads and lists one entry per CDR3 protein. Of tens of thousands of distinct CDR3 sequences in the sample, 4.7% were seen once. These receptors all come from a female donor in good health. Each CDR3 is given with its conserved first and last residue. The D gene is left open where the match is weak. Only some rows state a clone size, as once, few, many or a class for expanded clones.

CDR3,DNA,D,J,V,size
CASIPHAGVGGELFF,TGTGCCAGCATTCCACACGCGGGGGTCGGCGGGGAGCTGTTTTTT,TRBD2,TRBJ2-2,TRBV6-5,many
CSVDGGGEQFF,TGCAGCGTTGATGGAGGGGGTGAGCAGTTCTTC,NA,TRBJ2-1,TRBV29-1,many
CSARSGTSRPYEQYF,TGCAGTGCGCGTTCGGGGACTAGCCGCCCCTACGAGCAGTACTTC,TRBD2,TRBJ2-7,TRBV20-1,many
CASSTLETSGRVEQYF,TGTGCCAGCAGTACATTGGAGACTAGCGGGAGGGTAGAGCAGTACTTC,TRBD2,TRBJ2-7,TRBV27,few
CASSPGTGRKTQYF,TGTGCCAGCAGCCCTGGGACAGGGAGGAAGACCCAGTACTTC,TRBD1,TRBJ2-5,TRBV6-6,many
CSARDQRTSLIAKNIQYF,TGCAGTGCTAGAGATCAGAGGACTAGCTTAATAGCCAAAAACATTCAGTACTTC,TRBD2,TRBJ2-4,TRBV20-1,many
CSAKGTDDFYEQYF,TGCAGTGCTAAAGGGACAGACGATTTCTACGAGCAGTACTTC,TRBD1,TRBJ2-7,TRBV20-1,many
CASSVTGTSEVDEQFF,TGTGCCAGCAGCGTGACCGGGACTAGCGAAGTGGATGAGCAGTTCTTC,TRBD2,TRBJ2-1,TRBV9,many
CASSRGLLTYEQYF,TGCGCCAGCAGCCGGGGACTTCTTACCTACGAGCAGTACTTC,NA,TRBJ2-7,TRBV4-3,many
CASSPSAASFIGLNEQFF,TGTGCCAGCTCACCCTCGGCGGCCTCTTTCATTGGGCTCAATGAGCAGTTCTTC,NA,TRBJ2-1,TRBV18,NA
CASSLEVGGQGNNQPQHF,TGTGCCAGCAGCTTGGAGGTGGGTGGGCAGGGAAACAATCAGCCCCAGCATTTT,NA,TRBJ1-5,TRBV5-5,many
CASSTPGDRQETQYF,TGTGCCAGCAGTACCCCGGGAGATCGCCAAGAGACCCAGTACTTC,NA,TRBJ2-5,TRBV6-5,once
CASSLWRDNQPQHF,TGTGCCAGCAGTTTGTGGAGAGATAATCAGCCCCAGCATTTT,NA,TRBJ1-5,TRBV27,many
CASSLGPGRQETQYF,TGTGCCAGCAGCTTAGGGCCAGGCCGACAAGAGACCCAGTACTTC,NA,TRBJ2-5,TRBV7-3,NA
CASSSGSGQPQHF,TGTGCCAGCAGTTCGGGGTCGGGTCAGCCCCAGCATTTT,NA,TRBJ1-5,TRBV27,many
CASRHNEQFF,TGTGCCAGCAGACACAATGAGCAGTTCTTC,NA,TRBJ2-1,TRBV28,many
CATSGDRLTKNIQYF,TGTGCCACCAGCGGCGACAGGCTGACCAAAAACATTCAGTACTTC,NA,TRBJ2-4,TRBV15,NA
CATKRGGSSSYEQYF,TGTGCCACCAAAAGGGGCGGGTCGAGCTCCTACGAGCAGTACTTC,NA,TRBJ2-7,TRBV15,many
CSVSGQSSYEQYF,TGCAGCGTGTCCGGACAGAGCTCCTACGAGCAGTACTTC,NA,TRBJ2-7,TRBV29-1,many
CAIRSGTGLSEQFF,TGTGCCATCAGATCCGGGACAGGATTGAGTGAGCAGTTCTTC,TRBD1,TRBJ2-1,TRBV10-3,many